The 26 T cell receptor beta chains below all came from one sample that was sequenced in a study of cytomegalovirus exposure and HLA in healthy donors. The data were produced by immunoSEQ multiplex PCR, yet TCRdb's version contains in-frame clones alone and is incomplete. This table has about 190,000 clones, 80% to 85% appearing once. The material sequenced was PBMCs. Source of these receptors: a woman younger than 35 in good health and CMV-seropositive.

The rearrangement joins TRBV19 to TRBJ2-1; D perhaps matches TRBD2 (5 bases). The CDR3 is made up of 15 amino acids. The V and J ends lost 3 bases and 8 bases respectively, with 17 bases between them. Germline CDR1 LNHDA, CDR2 SQIVND (reference sequence). The CDR3 DNA reads as TGTGCCAGTAGTATTTACTTCCACGAGGGTTATGAGCAGTTCTTC. This gives the protein CASSIYFHEGYEQFF.

This chain links TRBV18 with TRBJ1-1; TRBD1 agrees at 7 bases. Germline trimming cut 2 bases from V and 4 bases from J; bases unmatched to any gene: 4. CDR1 is KGHSH and CDR2 is LQKENI in the germline V gene. The CDR3 extends over 14 amino acids. The CDR3 region has the DNA TGTGCCAGCTCACCAGCAGGGGGAGGCACTGAAGCTTTCTTT. Amino acid sequence: CASSPAGGGTEAFF.

This clone has just one count. One junction end does not reproduce the germline sequence, and a read error may be involved. This rearrangement joins TRBV5-1 to TRBJ1-6, with 7 bases matching TRBD1. The CDR3 covers 15 residues. Per germline, CDR1 SGHRS and CDR2 YFSETQ. Written as DNA, the CDR3 is TGTGCCAGCAGCTTAGGAGACAGGGAGGTATCACCCCTCCACTTT. It encodes CASSLGDREVSPLHF.

The chain has TRBV2 and TRBJ1-2; unclear D gene. The germline V gene encodes CDR1 SNHLY and CDR2 FYNNEI. The CDR3 contains 12 residues. Trimming stripped 2 bases from V and 4 bases from J, with 5 bases between. The CDR3 DNA sequence: TGTGCCAGCAGTGAAAGAGCCTATGGCTACACCTTC. It yields the protein CASSERAYGYTF.

The chain recombines TRBV5-5 with TRBJ2-7; D is unclear. The germline gives CDR1 SGHKS, CDR2 YYEKEE (reference sequence). Trimming stripped 0 bases from V and 6 bases from J, with 7 bases between. The CDR3 contains 12 residues. CDR3 residues: CASSLAPSEQYF. The CDR3, as DNA: TGTGCCAGCAGCTTGGCCCCCAGCGAGCAGTACTTC. The full variable domain, with the rest looked up from reference TRBV5-5 and TRBJ2-7, is DAGVTQSPTHLIKTRGQQVTLRCSPISGHKSVSWYQQVLGQGPQFIFQYYEKEERGRGNFPDRFSARQFPNYSSELNVNALLLGDSALYLCASSLAPSEQYFGPGTRLTVT.

This clone was found once. The chain carries TRBV2 and TRBJ2-1; D unresolved. The CDR3 length is 11 residues. Trimming took off 7 bases at V and 9 bases at J, with 10 bases between the two ends. The germline V gene has CDR1 SNHLY and CDR2 FYNNEI. The chain's CDR3 is CASKVTFEQFF. In DNA form, the CDR3 reads TGTGCCAGCAAGGTGACATTTGAGCAGTTCTTC.

The chain carries TRBV7-3 and TRBJ2-3; D is undetermined. This CDR3 is built from 13 residues. Per germline, CDR1 SGHTA and CDR2 FQGTGA. Trimming cost V 2 bases and J 6 bases, with 9 bases left between them. The CDR3: CASSLLPGDTQYF. DNA for the CDR3: TGTGCCAGCAGCTTACTCCCCGGTGATACGCAGTATTTT.

The CDR3 DNA sequence: TGCGCCAGCAGCCGGGGTACGGGGGTGGAGACCCAGTACTTC. It codes for CASSRGTGVETQYF. The rearrangement joins TRBV4-1 to TRBJ2-5, with D maybe TRBD2 (6 bases). Germline loops: CDR1 MGHRA, CDR2 YSYEKL. CDR3 length: 14 amino acids. V was shortened by 4 bases and J by 5 bases, with 14 bases between the two germline ends.

The V gene is TRBV6-1, the J gene TRBJ1-5; maybe TRBD1 (5 bases). The CDR3 covers 14 residues. V dropped 4 bases and J dropped 3 bases, with 10 bases sitting between them. CDR1 is MNHNS, CDR2 SASEGT, per germline. The CDR3, as DNA: TGTGCCAGCAGTGGAAGACAGAACAATCAGCCCCAGCATTTT. Its protein is CASSGRQNNQPQHF.

The rearrangement uses TRBV9 and TRBJ2-3, with D unresolved. V gave up 0 bases and J gave up 0 bases, with 20 bases separating them. This CDR3 region has 19 residues. Germline V gene sequence: CDR1 SGDLS, CDR2 YYNGEE. CDR3: CASSVVCDGGFDSTDTQYF. CDR3 coding DNA: TGTGCCAGCAGCGTAGTCTGCGACGGCGGATTTGATAGCACAGATACGCAGTATTTT.

This chain connects TRBV13 to TRBJ2-7; D is unclear. This CDR3 contains 15 residues. V was cut by 5 bases and J by 2 bases, with 16 bases left in between. The V gene's germline CDR1 is PRHDT and CDR2 FYEKMQ (reference sequence). CDR3 in amino acids: CASSPTTAQAYEQYF. The CDR3 nucleotides are TGTGCCAGCAGCCCCACCACGGCCCAGGCCTACGAGCAGTACTTC.

The V call is TRBV11-3, the J call TRBJ2-7; possible D gene TRBD1, 6 bases. The V gene's germline CDR1 is SGHNT and CDR2 YENEEA. The V and J ends lost 3 bases and 1 base respectively, with 13 bases between them. This CDR3 contains 15 residues. DNA for the CDR3: TGTGCCAGCAGCTTTGACTGGGGGCCATCCTACGAGCAGTACTTC. It specifies CASSFDWGPSYEQYF.

This rearrangement joins TRBV11-2 to TRBJ2-7, with 10 bases identical to TRBD1. The CDR3 spans 15 residues. Germline trimming cut 5 bases from V and 5 bases from J; bases unmatched to any gene: 9. Germline assignment: CDR1 SGHAT and CDR2 FQNNGV. DNA of the CDR3: TGTGCCAGCAGCCCCCGTGGGGACAGGGGCAACGAGCAGTACTTC. Translated, it gives CASSPRGDRGNEQYF. Based on the CDR3 plus reference TRBV11-2 and TRBJ2-7, the full variable domain is EAGVAQSPRYKIIEKRQSVAFWCNPISGHATLYWYQQILGQGPKLLIQFQNNGVVDDSQLPKDRFSAERLKGVDSTLKIQPAKLEDSAVYLCASSPRGDRGNEQYFGPGTRLTVT.

The J gene is TRBJ1-6, the V gene TRBV18; 7 bases line up with TRBD1. Germline V gene sequence: CDR1 KGHSH, CDR2 LQKENI. The CDR3 is 16 amino acids. Losses at the gene ends were 2 bases for V and 6 bases for J; bases not matched to a gene: 7. CDR3 residues: CASSPKTGNSNSPLHF. The CDR3 DNA reads TGTGCCAGCTCACCAAAGACAGGGAACAGTAATTCACCCCTCCACTTT.

This clone came up a few times. The genes are TRBV5-1 and TRBJ2-7; tentative D call: TRBD1 (6 bases). This CDR3 comprises 13 residues. The germline CDR1 and CDR2 sequences are SGHRS and YFSETQ. V lost 0 bases and J lost 6, with 10 bases in between. The CDR3 DNA is TGCGCCAGCAGCTTGGCAGGCAGGGGCGAGCAGTACTTC. Residues: CASSLAGRGEQYF.

This chain joins TRBV12-1 and TRBJ2-7; TRBD1, as called in the table, went unchecked against the DNA. TRBV12-1 is recorded as a pseudogene. The CDR3 is made up of 15 amino acids. The CDR3 protein is CASSFGTGDYYEQYF. The CDR3 nucleotides are TGTGCCAGCAGCTTTGGGACAGGGGACTACTACGAGCAGTACTTC.

The gene calls are TRBV2 and TRBJ1-6; D is unclear. The ends were cut back, 6 bases at V and 7 bases at J, with 22 bases in the middle. The germline gives CDR1 SNHLY, CDR2 FYNNEI. This CDR3 has 17 residues. The CDR3 coding sequence is TGTGCCAGCAGAGGAACCCGACTGAAGGCGGTGAATTCACCCCTCCACTTT. Translated: CASRGTRLKAVNSPLHF. Complete variable domain (other parts from reference TRBV2 and TRBJ1-6): EPEVTQTPSHQVTQMGQEVILRCVPISNHLYFYWYRQILGQKVEFLVSFYNNEISEKSEIFDDQFSVERPDGSNFTLKIRSTKLEDSAMYFCASRGTRLKAVNSPLHFGNGTRLTVT.

The chain recombines TRBV6-6 with TRBJ1-2; perhaps TRBD1 as D (6 bases). CDR3 length equals 13 residues. Germline V lookup: CDR1 MNHNY, CDR2 SVGAGI (reference sequence). With 6 bases removed from V and 8 bases from J, the gap between germline ends came to 16 bases. In DNA form, the CDR3 reads TGTGCCAGCAGCCCCGGGGGGGGCTCCGGCTACACCTTC. It translates to CASSPGGGSGYTF.

V usage is TRBV4-1 and J usage is TRBJ2-2; TRBD2 agrees at 10 bases. The V segment lost 3 bases and the J segment 1 base; nucleotides outside the gene matches: 2. This CDR3 comprises 16 residues. CDR1 is MGHRA and CDR2 is YSYEKL in the germline V gene. Here the CDR3 DNA reads TGCGCCAGCAGCCAGTTAGCGGGGGGGAACACCGGGGAGCTGTTTTTT. This encodes CASSQLAGGNTGELFF.

V gene TRBV5-6 combines with J gene TRBJ1-4; D ambiguous. CDR3 length: 18 residues. V was shortened by 4 bases and J by 0 bases, with 19 bases between the two germline ends. Germline CDR1 reads SGHDT; CDR2 reads YYEEEE. CDR3 loop: CASSPEVGVDATNEKLFF. The CDR3 bases are TGTGCCAGCAGCCCCGAGGTCGGTGTCGATGCAACTAATGAAAAACTGTTTTTT.

J is TRBJ2-1 and V is TRBV5-1, with a weak D call TRBD2 (6 bases). V was cut by 1 base and J by 10 bases, with 9 bases left in between. The CDR3 length is 12 residues. The V gene's germline CDR1 is SGHRS and CDR2 YFSETQ. Here the CDR3 reads CASSLMEGEQFF. CDR3 nucleotide sequence: TGCGCCAGCAGCTTGATGGAGGGAGAGCAGTTCTTC.

Here the CDR3 reads CASSIAQGAPGNTIYF. The DNA of the CDR3 is TGTGCCAGTAGTATAGCCCAGGGGGCGCCTGGAAACACCATATATTTT. The rearrangement joins TRBV19 to TRBJ1-3; 8 bases agree with TRBD1. The CDR3 has 16 amino acids. J was trimmed by 2 bases and V by 1 base; bases with no gene match: 4. CDR1 and CDR2 (germline): LNHDA, SQIVND (reference sequence).

The CDR3, as DNA: TGTGCCACCCAAGACTACTCTGGAAACACCATATATTTT. Protein product: CATQDYSGNTIYF. The V call is TRBV19, the J call TRBJ1-3; no clear D gene. Trimming removed 10 bases from V and 0 bases from J, with 10 bases in between. Looked up from germline, CDR1 is LNHDA and CDR2 is SQIVND (reference sequence). The CDR3 loop spans 13 amino acids.

This chain uses TRBV19 with TRBJ2-7, with D perhaps matching TRBD2 (6 bases). The CDR3 sequence is 12 residues long. The germline CDR1 and CDR2 sequences are LNHDA and SQIVND (reference sequence). The CDR3 nucleotides read TGTTCTTGCGGGGCTGGTCGGAACGAGCAGTACTTC. It is translated as CSCGAGRNEQYF.

The chain uses TRBV27 and TRBJ1-4, with a tentative D call TRBD1 (5 bases). The germline V gene has CDR1 MNHEY and CDR2 SMNVEV (reference sequence). The CDR3 has 15 residues. V was trimmed by 8 bases and J by 8 bases, leaving 21 bases between them. CDR3 in amino acids: CASSPLGRGKEKLFF. The CDR3 bases are TGTGCCAGCTCCCCGTTAGGGAGGGGAAAAGAAAAACTGTTTTTT.

This chain joins TRBV7-2 and TRBJ2-1; 9 nucleotides match TRBD1. The CDR3 extends over 15 amino acids. The V gene end was trimmed by 5 bases and the J gene end by 0 bases; junction bases not matched to a gene: 2. From germline, CDR1 is SGHTA and CDR2 FQGNSA. This CDR3 reads CASSDRGSSYNEQFF. The DNA of the CDR3 is TGTGCCAGCAGCGACAGGGGGAGCTCCTACAATGAGCAGTTCTTC.